What follows describes a single T cell receptor (beta chain). Germline V gives CDR1 KGHDR, CDR2 SFDVKD. V was pared by 4 bases and J by 6 bases, with 10 bases of the junction left unmatched. CDR3 length equals 16 residues. This specimen comes from a study of blood T cell repertoires in COVID-19. Across the study: Whether acute or convalescent, the COVID-19 samples came from the United States, Italy and Spain. Sample material is recorded as cDNA or gDNA derived from T cells, B-cell-depleted T cells, or PBMCs.

Sequenced by immunoSEQ multiplex PCR; TCRdb stores in-frame clones only, minus some. In the table there are about 120,000 clones, about 85% of which are singletons. V gene TRBV24-1 combines with J gene TRBJ1-5; TRBD1 matches at 8 bases. The origin of this receptor is a human donor in a cohort sampled during active COVID-19. Sequenced input: peripheral blood. The CDR3 sequence: CATSDPGQGGGQPQHF. The CDR3 coding sequence is TGTGCCACCAGTGACCCCGGACAGGGAGGGGGTCAGCCCCAGCATTTT.